A single sample gave rise to the 5 T cell receptor beta chains below, sequenced in a study of blood T cell repertoires in COVID-19. Libraries were prepared by immunoSEQ multiplex PCR; TCRdb keeps only in-frame clonotypes and omits some of them. Here the sample spans approximately 100,000 clones, more than 65% being singletons. Specimen: peripheral blood. These receptors were collected from a woman of 80 years or more with active or convalescent COVID-19.

The rearrangement uses TRBV21-1 and TRBJ2-2; TRBD1 is the table's D call and was not checked against the DNA. TRBV21-1 is listed as a pseudogene. The CDR3 runs to 14 residues. CDR3: CASKGRSRTGELFF. DNA for the CDR3: TGTGCCAGCAAGGGGCGGTCTAGGACCGGGGAGCTGTTTTTT.

This sequence joins TRBV18 and TRBJ2-7; TRBD1 is a possible D gene (7 bases). V was cut by 3 bases and J by 0 bases, with 12 bases left in between. The CDR3 has 15 amino acids. CDR1 KGHSH and CDR2 LQKENI come from the germline V gene. The CDR3 region is CASSPEGQPSYEQYF. CDR3 DNA: TGTGCCAGCTCACCGGAGGGACAGCCCTCCTACGAGCAGTACTTC. The entire variable domain, with the rest obtained from reference TRBV18 and TRBJ2-7, is as follows: NAGVMQNPRHLVRRRGQEARLRCSPMKGHSHVYWYRQLPEEGLKFMVYLQKENIIDESGMPKERFSAEFPKEGPSILRIQQVVRGDSAAYFCASSPEGQPSYEQYFGPGTRLTVT.

The genes are TRBV6-5 and TRBJ1-2; the match to TRBD1 covers 8 bases. Per the germline V gene, CDR1 is MNHEY and CDR2 is SVGAGI. After removal of 6 bases from V and 7 bases from J, the junction contained 10 bases not matched to a gene. The CDR3 totals 14 residues. CDR3: CASSGWTGYLGYTF. CDR3 nucleotides: TGTGCCAGCAGCGGATGGACAGGGTATCTTGGCTACACCTTC.

The V and J genes are TRBV27 and TRBJ1-2, with TRBD1 matching 8 bases. The J segment lost 7 bases and the V segment lost 0 bases, leaving 1 base of the junction unmatched. CDR3 length: 13 amino acids. CDR1 MNHEY and CDR2 SMNVEV come from the germline V gene (reference sequence). DNA of the CDR3: TGTGCCAGCAGTTTATCGGACAGGGCTGGCTACACCTTC. Protein sequence: CASSLSDRAGYTF.

This clone has only one observation. The chain combines TRBV28 with TRBJ2-3; 13 bases are shared with TRBD2. The CDR3 covers 16 residues. Germline loops: CDR1 MDHEN, CDR2 SYDVKM. After removal of 5 bases from V and 3 bases from J, the junction contained 5 bases not matched to a gene. This CDR3 reads CASSPPGLAGTDTQYF. CDR3 in DNA: TGTGCCAGCAGTCCTCCGGGACTAGCGGGGACAGATACGCAGTATTTT.